The 10 T cell receptor beta chains below all came from one sample that was sequenced in a study of cytomegalovirus exposure and HLA in healthy donors (dated by TCRdb to 2015 to 2018). The library was produced with the immunoSEQ multiplex PCR assay. The multiplex PCR relied on a mix of 60 forward primers for TCR Vbeta segments and 13 reverse primers for TCR Jbeta segments. The table was pulled from immuneACCESS by TCRdb, which kept in-frame rearrangements only. Such tables lose some clones; where checked, under half of the loss comes from unresolved V genes, and the rest has no known cause. The sample has over 150,000 clones on record, roughly 89% of them singletons. About 0.85% of the sample goes to the ten largest clones. Sequenced: PBMCs. These receptors all come from a woman in her 30s in good health and CMV-seronegative.

The chain uses TRBV14 and TRBJ2-7; 10 bases agree with TRBD1. In germline, CDR1 is SGHDN, CDR2 FVKESK. V shed 0 bases and J 4 bases; nucleotides not matched to a gene: 6. This CDR3 spans 16 amino acids. CDR3 amino acids: CASSQDWGTGEYEQYF. The CDR3 DNA is TGTGCCAGCAGCCAAGATTGGGGGACAGGGGAGTACGAGCAGTACTTC.

The chain combines TRBV27 with TRBJ2-5; 7 nucleotides align to TRBD2. V was clipped by 3 bases and J by 5 bases; unmatched bases: 6. Germline CDR1 MNHEY, CDR2 SMNVEV (reference sequence). CDR3 length: 14 amino acids. The CDR3 sequence is CASSLFGGGETQYF. In DNA form, the CDR3 reads TGTGCCAGCAGTTTGTTCGGGGGAGGGGAGACCCAGTACTTC.

This clone was counted once. The chain combines TRBV6-6 with TRBJ1-2; the D gene is possibly TRBD1 (6 bases). Germline V gene lookup returns CDR1 MNHNY and CDR2 SVGAGI (reference sequence). The CDR3 is 15 residues long. Trimming shortened V by 0 bases and J by 3 bases, and 11 bases separated the two germline ends. CDR3 DNA sequence: TGTGCCAGCAGTTACTCGAGAGGGGGGGACTATGGCTACACCTTC. This gives the protein CASSYSRGGDYGYTF.

The chain links TRBV6-5 to TRBJ1-6; 8 bases match TRBD1. Germline values: CDR1 MNHEY, CDR2 SVGAGI. Germline trimming cut 0 bases from V and 10 bases from J; bases unmatched to any gene: 5. This CDR3 is built from 15 residues. The CDR3 sequence: CASSYSTRGQSPLHF. CDR3 sequence (DNA): TGTGCCAGCAGTTACTCTACCAGGGGGCAATCACCCCTCCACTTT.

This rearrangement joins TRBV27 to TRBJ2-3, with 11 bases fitting TRBD2. CDR3 size: 17 residues. CDR1 and CDR2 (germline): MNHEY, SMNVEV (reference sequence). Trimming cost V 5 bases and J 1 base; bases outside gene matches: 8. The CDR3, as DNA: TGTGCCAGCAGTCTAAGGACACTAGCGGGGGGCACAGATACGCAGTATTTT. It is translated as CASSLRTLAGGTDTQYF.

This chain connects TRBV25-1 to TRBJ2-5; TRBD2 aligns across 14 bases. Trimming removed 7 bases from V and 5 bases from J; junction bases left unmatched: 9. Germline V gene lookup returns CDR1 MGHDK and CDR2 SYGVNS. The CDR3 spans 16 residues. The CDR3 region has the DNA TGTGCCAGCACAACTAGACTAGCGGGAGGGTCTGAGACCCAGTACTTC. Its translation is CASTTRLAGGSETQYF.

This clone was detected only a few times. The chain is built from TRBV7-9 and TRBJ1-3; no firm D call. The CDR3 covers 14 residues. Trimming pared 4 bases from V and 4 bases from J, leaving 11 bases between. Germline V CDR1 and CDR2: SEHNR, FQNEAQ (reference sequence). This CDR3 reads CASSSLGIGNTIYF. The CDR3 DNA reads as TGTGCCAGCAGCTCACTCGGGATCGGAAACACCATATATTTT.

The rearrangement uses TRBV5-1 and TRBJ1-4; TRBD1 is a possible D gene (6 bases). The CDR3 length is 14 residues. Trimming shortened V by 2 bases and J by 3 bases, and 8 bases separated the two germline ends. In germline, CDR1 is SGHRS, CDR2 YFSETQ. CDR3 residues: CASSFGGPNEKLFF. CDR3 nucleotide sequence: TGCGCCAGCAGCTTTGGGGGCCCTAATGAAAAACTGTTTTTT.

The chain couples TRBV27 to TRBJ2-5; TRBD1 is a possible D gene (6 bases). V was trimmed by 3 bases and J by 3 bases, leaving 11 bases between them. CDR3 length: 14 residues. The germline CDR1 and CDR2 sequences are MNHEY and SMNVEV (reference sequence). The DNA for the CDR3 is TGTGCCAGCAGTTTGAGGGGGACCAAAGAGACCCAGTACTTC. This translates into CASSLRGTKETQYF.

The rearrangement uses TRBV5-1 and TRBJ1-4, with D perhaps TRBD1 (5 bases). The CDR3 runs to 15 residues. Germline values: CDR1 SGHRS, CDR2 YFSETQ. Trimming pared 5 bases from V and 8 bases from J, leaving 19 bases between. In DNA form, the CDR3 reads TGCGCCAGCAGTTCTTCAGGAGATCGGGGGGAAAAACTGTTTTTT. As protein: CASSSSGDRGEKLFF.